A selection of T cell receptor beta chains follows, all from one sample in a study of shared clonotypes between healthy human individuals. Using immunoSEQ multiplex PCR, the repertoire was profiled, and TCRdb retains in-frame clones only, with some absent. The top ten clones hold roughly 0.36% of a sample with 1,400,000 or so clones, approximately 98.5% of them seen once. The sequencing input was naive CD4+ T cells sorted from blood. The receptors stem from a man aged 30-40 years in good health. Both conserved end residues are part of each CDR3. Fields, in order: J gene, clone size, V gene, D gene, CDR3 protein, CDR3 DNA. A D gene is named only where the DNA matches it firmly. Rows may omit the clone size; those that give it use once, few, many or a size class.

TRBJ1-2	NA	TRBV28	TRBD1	CASSLRGGFSGYTF	TGTGCCAGCAGTTTAAGAGGGGGCTTCTCTGGCTACACCTTC
TRBJ1-3	NA	TRBV6-1	NA	CASSLDSGNTIYF	TGTGCCAGCAGTCTGGACAGCGGAAACACCATATATTTT
TRBJ2-1	NA	TRBV25-1	TRBD2	CASRTSGRDEQFF	TGTGCCAGTCGGACTAGCGGGAGAGATGAGCAGTTCTTC
TRBJ2-7	NA	TRBV15	NA	CATSRGPGIEGAEQYF	TGTGCCACCAGCAGAGGACCTGGGATAGAGGGAGCCGAGCAGTACTTC
TRBJ1-4	NA	TRBV9	TRBD1	CASSTRTGPEGEKLFF	TGTGCCAGCAGCACTAGGACAGGGCCCGAGGGGGAAAAACTGTTTTTT
TRBJ2-5	NA	TRBV18	TRBD1	CASSAQGAFKGETQYF	TGTGCCAGCTCAGCACAGGGGGCGTTTAAGGGTGAGACCCAGTACTTC
TRBJ2-2	NA	TRBV5-1	NA	CASSGWDGLNTGELFF	TGCGCCAGCAGCGGGTGGGACGGCCTTAACACCGGGGAGCTGTTTTTT
TRBJ2-7	NA	TRBV5-1	TRBD1	CASSFMTGDTYEQYF	TGCGCCAGCAGCTTTATGACAGGGGATACGTACGAGCAGTACTTC
TRBJ2-1	once	TRBV10-2	TRBD2	CATSLAGGPSYNEQFF	TGCGCCACTTCTCTAGCGGGAGGGCCCTCATACAATGAGCAGTTCTTC
TRBJ1-1	NA	TRBV20-1	TRBD1	CSARGAGEAFF	TGCAGTGCCAGGGGGGCAGGTGAAGCTTTCTTT
TRBJ1-5	NA	TRBV14	NA	CASSPAGAVRGPQHF	TGTGCCAGCAGCCCGGCAGGGGCTGTTCGGGGACCCCAGCATTTT
TRBJ2-7	NA	TRBV7-6	NA	CASSSFYGEQYF	TGTGCCAGCAGCTCATTCTACGGCGAGCAGTACTTC
TRBJ1-5	NA	TRBV10-2	NA	CASSGGGQPQHF	TGCGCCAGCAGCGGAGGGGGGCAGCCCCAGCATTTT
TRBJ1-5	NA	TRBV7-3	NA	CASSLGPKQPQHF	TGTGCCAGCAGCTTAGGACCTAAACAGCCCCAGCATTTT
TRBJ1-3	NA	TRBV28	TRBD1	CASCHWDRRNTIYF	TGTGCCAGCTGCCATTGGGACAGAAGAAACACCATATATTTT
TRBJ2-6	NA	TRBV10-2	TRBD1	CASSEPIGGISGANVLTF	TGCGCCAGCAGTGAGCCGATAGGGGGCATCTCTGGGGCCAACGTCCTGACTTTC
TRBJ1-2	NA	TRBV7-2	NA	CASSDRDTFYGYTF	TGTGCCAGCAGCGACCGGGACACTTTTTATGGCTACACCTTC
TRBJ1-2	NA	TRBV14	NA	CASSPLEFNYGYTF	TGTGCCAGCAGCCCCCTGGAGTTTAACTATGGCTACACCTTC
TRBJ2-3	NA	TRBV28	TRBD1	CASSFGDRGLGDTQYF	TGTGCCAGCAGTTTTGGGGACAGGGGACTGGGAGATACGCAGTATTTT
TRBJ2-1	NA	TRBV7-6	NA	CASSLYSSSYNEQFF	TGTGCCAGCAGCTTATATTCGAGCTCCTACAATGAGCAGTTCTTC
TRBJ1-2	once	TRBV4-3	NA	CASSQEFGGSGYTF	TGCGCCAGCAGCCAAGAATTTGGGGGGTCAGGCTACACCTTC
TRBJ1-5	NA	TRBV10-3	NA	CAISDGGDQPQHF	TGTGCCATCAGTGACGGGGGCGATCAGCCCCAGCATTTT
TRBJ1-4	NA	TRBV11-2	NA	CASSSRGMIDEKLFF	TGTGCCAGCAGCTCCCGGGGAATGATCGATGAAAAACTGTTTTTT
TRBJ1-2	once	TRBV5-1	NA	CASSPTVGGGARYGYTF	TGCGCCAGCAGCCCAACGGTCGGCGGGGGGGCTAGGTATGGCTACACCTTC
TRBJ1-1	NA	TRBV6-5	NA	CASSWGPRTEAFF	TGTGCCAGCAGCTGGGGGCCAAGGACTGAAGCTTTCTTT
TRBJ2-2	NA	TRBV19	NA	CASSIEPRTTGELFF	TGTGCCAGTAGTATAGAGCCCAGGACCACCGGGGAGCTGTTTTTT
TRBJ1-2	NA	TRBV7-9	NA	CASSLQQAVFYTF	TGTGCCAGCAGCCTTCAACAGGCGGTCTTCTACACCTTC
TRBJ2-1	NA	TRBV29-1	TRBD2	CSVDLGLAGANEQFF	TGCAGCGTTGACTTAGGACTAGCGGGAGCCAATGAGCAGTTCTTC
TRBJ2-5	few	TRBV27	TRBD1	CASSVTGETQYF	TGTGCCAGCAGTGTGACAGGGGAGACCCAGTACTTC
TRBJ2-3	once	TRBV29-1	NA	CSGQGVDTQYF	TGCAGCGGGCAGGGAGTCGATACGCAGTATTTT
TRBJ2-7	NA	TRBV14	TRBD2	CASSHGLADSYEQYF	TGTGCCAGCAGCCACGGACTAGCGGACTCCTACGAGCAGTACTTC
TRBJ2-7	NA	TRBV5-1	TRBD1	CASSGGQDSYEQYF	TGCGCCAGCAGCGGGGGACAGGACTCCTACGAGCAGTACTTC
TRBJ2-3	NA	TRBV27	TRBD2	CASSRLAGGPSTDTQYF	TGTGCCAGCAGTCGACTAGCGGGAGGCCCTAGCACAGATACGCAGTATTTT
TRBJ2-3	NA	TRBV7-2	TRBD2	CASSLSSGSTDTQYF	TGTGCCAGCAGCCTCTCTAGCGGGAGCACAGATACGCAGTATTTT
TRBJ2-3	NA	TRBV6-5	NA	CASSYAAGGTDTQYF	TGTGCCAGCAGTTACGCAGCGGGCGGGACAGATACGCAGTATTTT
TRBJ2-3	NA	TRBV18	TRBD2	CASSPASGRADTQYF	TGTGCCAGCTCACCAGCGAGCGGGAGGGCAGATACGCAGTATTTT
TRBJ1-4	NA	TRBV27	TRBD1	CASSLLQQGFLEKLFF	TGTGCCAGCAGTTTACTCCAACAGGGGTTCTTAGAAAAACTGTTTTTT